What follows describes a single T cell receptor beta chain. The CDR3 is 16 amino acids. Germline V CDR1 and CDR2: SEHNR, FQNEAQ (reference sequence). V lost 4 bases and J lost 2, with 17 bases in between. This sample was taken from a study of T cells of healthy individuals. TCRdb re-derived calls from the 5' RACE reads in MiXCR, one entry per CDR3 protein. The sample carries nearly 100,000 distinct CDR3 sequences, about 16% recorded once. The gene calls are TRBV7-9 and TRBJ2-5; a possible D gene is TRBD2 (6 bases). This sequence was found in a human donor in good health. The CDR3 sequence: CASSSLDSGDQETQYF. CDR3 DNA sequence: TGTGCCAGCAGCTCCCTCGATAGCGGTGATCAAGAGACCCAGTACTTC.